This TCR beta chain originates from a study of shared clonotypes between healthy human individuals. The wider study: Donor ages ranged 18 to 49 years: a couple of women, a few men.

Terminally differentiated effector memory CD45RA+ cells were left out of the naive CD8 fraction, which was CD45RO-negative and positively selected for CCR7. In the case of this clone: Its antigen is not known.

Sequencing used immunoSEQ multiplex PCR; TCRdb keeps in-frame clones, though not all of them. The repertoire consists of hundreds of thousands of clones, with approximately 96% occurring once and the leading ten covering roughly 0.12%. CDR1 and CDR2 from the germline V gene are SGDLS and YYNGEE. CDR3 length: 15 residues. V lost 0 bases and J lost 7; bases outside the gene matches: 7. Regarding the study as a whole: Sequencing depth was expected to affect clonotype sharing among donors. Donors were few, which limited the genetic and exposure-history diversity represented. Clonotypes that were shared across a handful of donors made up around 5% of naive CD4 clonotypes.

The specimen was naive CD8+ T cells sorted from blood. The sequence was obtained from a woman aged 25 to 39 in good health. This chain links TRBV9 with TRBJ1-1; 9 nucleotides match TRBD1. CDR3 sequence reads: CASSVGQGVSHEAFF. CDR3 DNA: TGTGCCAGCAGCGTAGGACAGGGGGTTTCCCATGAAGCTTTCTTT. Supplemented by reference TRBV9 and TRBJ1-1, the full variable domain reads DSGVTQTPKHLITATGQRVTLRCSPRSGDLSVYWYQQSLDQGLQFLIQYYNGEERAKGNILERFSAQQFPDLHSELNLSSLELGDSALYFCASSVGQGVSHEAFFGQGTRLTVV.